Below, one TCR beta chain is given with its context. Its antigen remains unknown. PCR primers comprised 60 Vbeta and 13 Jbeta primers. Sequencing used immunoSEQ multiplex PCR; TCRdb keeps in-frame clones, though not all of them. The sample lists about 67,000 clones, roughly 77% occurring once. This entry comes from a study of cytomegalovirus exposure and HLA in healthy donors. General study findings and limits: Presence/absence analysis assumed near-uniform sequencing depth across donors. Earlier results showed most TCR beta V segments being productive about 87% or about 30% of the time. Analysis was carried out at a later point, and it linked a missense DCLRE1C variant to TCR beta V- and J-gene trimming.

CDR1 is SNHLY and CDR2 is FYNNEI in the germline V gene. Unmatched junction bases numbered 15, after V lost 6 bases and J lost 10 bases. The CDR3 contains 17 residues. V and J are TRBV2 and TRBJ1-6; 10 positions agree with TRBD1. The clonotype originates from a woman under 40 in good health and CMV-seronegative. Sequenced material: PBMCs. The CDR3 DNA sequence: TGTGCCAGCAGCCAAACCGCACCGGGACAGGGGAACTCACCCCTCCACTTT. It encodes CASSQTAPGQGNSPLHF.